The clone carrying this T cell receptor beta chain is a singleton in its sample. No antigen is known for it. The CDR3 totals 18 residues. Germline lookup yields CDR1 MNHEY and CDR2 SVGAGI. The V and J ends lost 0 bases and 0 bases, in that order; junction bases with no gene match: 8. The sample comes from a study of post-analysis software for immune sequencing data. Background on the study: Clinical courses comprised relapsing-remitting, secondary progressive and progressive-relapsing multiple sclerosis. Overall study results and limits: Samples sharing a preparation batch grouped tightly together when assessed by F measure. Patients used roughly five TRBV segments, including TRBV5-6, TRBV5-1 and TRBV20-1, more often than controls.

Libraries were made from TCR beta cDNA, and they carried unique molecular identifiers. From the PCR reads, TCRdb called clonotypes with MiXCR, one entry per CDR3 protein. The sample lists approximately 660,000 distinct CDR3 sequences, around 64% occurring once. The clonotype comes from a girl aged 2-10 years with multiple sclerosis. The sequencing sample was made of blood. The chain uses TRBV6-5 and TRBJ1-1; 9 nucleotides agree with TRBD1. CDR3 residues: CASSYSLRTGEMNTEAFF. The CDR3 DNA reads as TGTGCCAGCAGTTACTCTCTTAGGACAGGGGAGATGAACACTGAAGCTTTCTTT.